These 14 T cell receptor beta chains originate from one sample sequenced in a study of shared clonotypes between healthy human individuals. Assay used: immunoSEQ multiplex PCR; TCRdb lists only in-frame clones, some missing. Of around 700,000 clones listed, roughly 73% were seen once; the top ten hold 1.5% to 2%. Source material: memory CD4+ T cells sorted from blood. Stated subset: CD45RA-negative fraction. These receptors were obtained from a woman aged 25 to 45 in good health.

The chain recombines TRBV6-5 with TRBJ1-2; 9 nucleotides line up with TRBD1. The CDR3 spans 15 residues. With V trimmed by 0 bases and J by 8 bases, 7 bases remained unmatched. Germline V gene sequence: CDR1 MNHEY, CDR2 SVGAGI. The CDR3 nucleotides are TGTGCCAGCAGTTACTCGAGAAACACAGGGGGCGGCTACACCTTC. Translated: CASSYSRNTGGGYTF.

The V and J genes are TRBV14 and TRBJ1-1; no definite D call. From germline, CDR1 is SGHDN and CDR2 FVKESK. V dropped 5 bases and J dropped 0 bases, with 4 bases sitting between them. CDR3 length: 12 residues. CDR3 nucleotide sequence: TGTGCCAGCAGCGGCCTGAACACTGAAGCTTTCTTT. Translating it yields CASSGLNTEAFF.

The table lists this clone with a few counts. This chain joins TRBV14 and TRBJ2-1; 8 positions agree with TRBD2. The CDR3 sequence is 17 residues long. CDR1 is SGHDN and CDR2 is FVKESK in the germline V gene. V was clipped by 1 base and J by 7 bases; unmatched bases: 12. CDR3 DNA: TGTGCCAGCAGCCAAGGAAGTGGGCTAGCGGGTTTAAATGAGCAGTTCTTC. This gives the protein CASSQGSGLAGLNEQFF.

V is TRBV28 and J is TRBJ1-3; D might be TRBD1 (5 bases). Germline CDR1 is MDHEN and CDR2 is SYDVKM. The CDR3 runs 18 residues. Trimming took off 3 bases at V and 1 base at J, with 19 bases between the two ends. Here the CDR3 DNA reads TGTGCCAGCAGTTTGTTCTGGGGAACGACAGCGTCTGGAAACACCATATATTTT. Amino acid sequence: CASSLFWGTTASGNTIYF.

This clone came up a few times. The rearrangement links TRBV4-1 to TRBJ1-2; D call uncertain. The CDR3 spans 13 residues. Germline assignment: CDR1 MGHRA and CDR2 YSYEKL. With 0 bases removed from V and 4 bases from J, the gap between germline ends came to 6 bases. The CDR3, as DNA: TGCGCCAGCAGCCAAGAGGGAATCTATGGCTACACCTTC. Encoded protein: CASSQEGIYGYTF.

As concerns this clone: Within the sample, other DNA sequences also encode this same CDR3. The chain links TRBV29-1 to TRBJ2-5; no definite D call. V was shortened by 3 bases and J by 5 bases, with 10 bases between the two germline ends. In germline, CDR1 is SQVTM, CDR2 ANQGSEA. CDR3 size: 12 residues. This CDR3 reads CSVDSGRETQYF. The CDR3 DNA sequence: TGCAGCGTTGATTCTGGTAGGGAGACCCAGTACTTC.

The gene calls are TRBV20-1 and TRBJ2-3; D is unresolved. Germline-derived CDR1 and CDR2 are DFQATT and SNEGSKA (reference sequence). This CDR3 has 10 residues. V was pared by 7 bases and J by 2 bases, with 4 bases between. In nucleotides, the CDR3 is TGCAGTGGTAACACAGATACGCAGTATTTT. Its protein product is CSGNTDTQYF.

This clone was observed a single time. V gene TRBV10-2 combines with J gene TRBJ2-2, with 7 bases lining up with TRBD1. CDR1 is WSHSY, CDR2 SAAADI, per germline. CDR3 length equals 14 residues. V lost 5 bases, J lost 5 bases, and 5 bases stayed unmatched. CDR3 residues: CASSKDRITGELFF. DNA of the CDR3: TGCGCCAGCAGTAAGGACAGGATAACCGGGGAGCTGTTTTTT.

The chain recombines TRBV11-2 with TRBJ2-1; 8 nucleotides match TRBD2. Germline CDR1 and CDR2: SGHAT and FQNNGV. The V and J ends lost 1 base and 9 bases, in that order; junction bases with no gene match: 8. The CDR3 is made up of 15 amino acids. The DNA of the CDR3 is TGTGCCAGCAGCTTAGGTCGTCTAGCGGGCGGTGAGCAGTTCTTC. It encodes CASSLGRLAGGEQFF.

V gene TRBV28 combines with J gene TRBJ1-2, with D perhaps TRBD1 (5 bases). The CDR3 runs to 13 residues. With 5 bases removed from V and 4 bases from J, the gap between germline ends came to 11 bases. Germline lookup yields CDR1 MDHEN and CDR2 SYDVKM. CDR3 amino acids: CASSPQGVYGYTF. The CDR3 DNA follows: TGTGCCAGCAGTCCCCAAGGGGTCTATGGCTACACCTTC.

The chain employs TRBV19 and TRBJ2-7, with 9 nucleotides matching TRBD1. The CDR3 length is 15 residues. Trimming cost V 7 bases and J 3 bases; bases outside gene matches: 10. Germline CDR1 and CDR2: LNHDA and SQIVND (reference sequence). CDR3 sequence (DNA): TGTGCCAGTATTTACGGGACAGGGAAGAGCTACGAGCAGTACTTC. Its protein product is CASIYGTGKSYEQYF.

V usage is TRBV7-2 and J usage is TRBJ2-5; a weak D match, TRBD2 (7 bases). V was pared by 10 bases and J by 7 bases, with 13 bases between. Looked up from germline, CDR1 is SGHTA and CDR2 is FQGNSA. The CDR3 runs 11 residues. CDR3 nucleotides: TGTGCCAAGGGGGGGCTTGGGACCCAGTACTTC. It encodes CAKGGLGTQYF.

This clone was counted a single time. The chain employs TRBV28 and TRBJ1-2; D remains ambiguous. The V and J ends lost 5 bases and 0 bases respectively, with 13 bases between them. The germline V gene encodes CDR1 MDHEN and CDR2 SYDVKM. The CDR3 length is 15 residues. CDR3 sequence (DNA): TGTGCCAGCAGTAGGACCGGGAGGACTAACTATGGCTACACCTTC. This gives the protein CASSRTGRTNYGYTF.

In this sample, this clone turned up a few times. The chain is built from TRBV28 and TRBJ2-7; D perhaps matches TRBD2 (5 bases). CDR1 MDHEN and CDR2 SYDVKM come from the germline V gene. V lost 5 bases to trimming and J lost 9 bases, with 17 bases between them. The CDR3 spans 13 residues. The CDR3 loop is CASSPPDSLGQYF. The DNA of the CDR3 is TGTGCCAGCAGTCCCCCGGACTCCCTAGGGCAGTACTTC.